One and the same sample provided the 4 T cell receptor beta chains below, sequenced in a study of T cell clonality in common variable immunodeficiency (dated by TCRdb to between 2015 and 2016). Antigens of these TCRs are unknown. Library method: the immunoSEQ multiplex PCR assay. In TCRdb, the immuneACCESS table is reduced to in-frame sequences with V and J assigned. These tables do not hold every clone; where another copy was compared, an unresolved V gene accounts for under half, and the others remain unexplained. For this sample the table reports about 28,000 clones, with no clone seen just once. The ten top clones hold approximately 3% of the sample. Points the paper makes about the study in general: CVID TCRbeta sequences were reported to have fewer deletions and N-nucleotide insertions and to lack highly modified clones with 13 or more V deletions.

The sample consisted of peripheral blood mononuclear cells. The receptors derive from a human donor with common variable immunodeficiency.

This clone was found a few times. The sequenced CDR3 bases are TGTGCCAGCAGCCTCTATGGAGATACG. It encodes CASSLYGDT. The CDR3 in its entirety is CASSLYGDTQYF. V is TRBV7-6 and J is TRBJ2-3; D gene uncertain. The CDR3 goes on 3 residues after the read ends, and that part is filled in from the germline J gene. CDR3 length: 12 amino acids. From germline, CDR1 is SGHVS and CDR2 FNYEAQ. V was pared by 5 bases and J by 5 bases, with 8 bases between.

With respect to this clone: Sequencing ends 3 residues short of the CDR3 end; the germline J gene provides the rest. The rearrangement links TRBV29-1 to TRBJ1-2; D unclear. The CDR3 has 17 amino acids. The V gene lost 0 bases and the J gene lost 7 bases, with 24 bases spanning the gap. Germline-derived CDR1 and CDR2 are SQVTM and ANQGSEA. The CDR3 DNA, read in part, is TGCAGCGTTGAAGACAGCGTTCGAAGGAGTAAACTAGGTGGC. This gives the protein CSVEDSVRRSKLGG. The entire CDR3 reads CSVEDSVRRSKLGGYTF.

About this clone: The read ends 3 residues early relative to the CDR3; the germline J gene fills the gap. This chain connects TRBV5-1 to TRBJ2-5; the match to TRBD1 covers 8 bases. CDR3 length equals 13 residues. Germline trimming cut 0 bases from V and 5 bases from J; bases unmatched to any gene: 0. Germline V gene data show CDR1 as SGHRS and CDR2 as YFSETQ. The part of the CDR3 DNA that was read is TGCGCCAGCAGCTTGGGACAGGGGGAGACC. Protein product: CASSLGQGET. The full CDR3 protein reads CASSLGQGETQYF.

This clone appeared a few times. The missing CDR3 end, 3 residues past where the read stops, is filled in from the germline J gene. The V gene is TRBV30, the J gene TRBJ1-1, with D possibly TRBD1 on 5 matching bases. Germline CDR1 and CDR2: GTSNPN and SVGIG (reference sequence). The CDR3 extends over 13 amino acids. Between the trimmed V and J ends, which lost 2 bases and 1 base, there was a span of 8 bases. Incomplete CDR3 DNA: TGTGCCTGGAGTCGGACACCGAACACTGAA. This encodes CAWSRTPNTE. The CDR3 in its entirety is CAWSRTPNTEAFF.